What follows are 15 T cell receptor beta chains derived from one specimen sequenced in a study of patients with pleural tuberculosis (dated by TCRdb to 2014 to 2015). The sequencer listed for this sample is Illumina Genome Analyzer IIx. TCRdb itself trimmed the public reads at Q25 with fastp, ran MiXCR and retained productive beta chains. Every distinct CDR3 protein forms one entry, paired with its most common genes and DNA. The sample contains under 65,000 distinct CDR3 sequences, approximately 7.9% of them found a single time. Around 15% of the sample is held by the ten biggest clonotypes. The receptors originated from a human donor with pleural tuberculosis.

This clonotype was seen a few times. The chain combines TRBV6-1 with TRBJ2-7; D remains unclear. The germline V and J ends were trimmed by 2 bases and 3 bases, with 14 bases remaining between them. CDR3 length: 15 amino acids. In germline, CDR1 is MNHNS, CDR2 SASEGT. The CDR3 is CASSEPLRVNYEQYF. The CDR3 DNA follows: TGTGCCAGCAGTGAACCCCTCCGGGTCAACTACGAGCAGTACTTC.

This clonotype was recorded many times. The chain recombines TRBV2 with TRBJ2-1; D might be TRBD1 (6 bases). Trimming pared 7 bases from V and 14 bases from J, leaving 9 bases between. This CDR3 has 9 residues. Per germline, CDR1 SNHLY and CDR2 FYNNEI. The CDR3 loop is CASKAGEFF. DNA for the CDR3: TGTGCCAGCAAGGCAGGGGAGTTCTTC. The full variable domain, its missing parts supplied by reference TRBV2 and TRBJ2-1, is EPEVTQTPSHQVTQMGQEVILRCVPISNHLYFYWYRQILGQKVEFLVSFYNNEISEKSEIFDDQFSVERPDGSNFTLKIRSTKLEDSAMYFCASKAGEFFGPGTRLTVL.

This clonotype was seen more than once but under ten times. This chain uses TRBV10-3 with TRBJ2-6; unclear D gene. V shed 7 bases and J shed 3 bases, with 7 bases lying between them. Per germline, CDR1 ENHRY and CDR2 SYGVKD. CDR3 length: 13 residues. Here the CDR3 DNA reads TGTGCCATCAAATATGGTGGGGCCAACGTCCTGACTTTC. Translating gives CAIKYGGANVLTF.

This clonotype was counted many times. The J gene is TRBJ2-3, the V gene TRBV15; 8 bases map to TRBD2. From germline, CDR1 is LNHNV and CDR2 YYDKDF (reference sequence). The CDR3 is 15 amino acids. V was pared by 0 bases and J by 5 bases, with 4 bases of the junction left unmatched. In nucleotides, the CDR3 is TGTGCCACCAGCAGAGATATTAGCGGGAAAGATACGCAGTATTTT. This translates into CATSRDISGKDTQYF.

About this clonotype itself: A read error may be the cause here, since a much bigger clone is one base away. Without the conserved terminal phenylalanine or tryptophan, this CDR3 likely stems from a read error. The rearrangement joins TRBV12-3 or TRBV12-4 to TRBJ1-1, with 9 bases matching TRBD1. The CDR3 spans 14 residues. V gave up 4 bases and J gave up 6 bases; unmatched junction bases: 6. The CDR3 DNA is TGTGCCAGCAGTTCTTACTACAGGGGGCCTGAAGCTTTCCTT. Protein: CASSSYYRGPEAFL.

About this clonotype itself: This clone may be a read error of a much larger clone one base away. This sequence joins TRBV24-1 and TRBJ2-1, with no clear D. V dropped 3 bases and J dropped 7 bases, with 9 bases sitting between them. Germline V CDR1 and CDR2: KGHDR, SFDVKD. The CDR3 totals 13 residues. This CDR3 is CATSDAALNEQFF. The CDR3 nucleotides are TGTGCCACCAGTGATGCCGCCTTGAATGAGCAGTTCTTC.

In this sample, this clonotype turned up many times. V and J are TRBV27 and TRBJ1-2, with D tentatively TRBD1 (5 bases). Germline CDR1 is MNHEY and CDR2 is SMNVEV (reference sequence). V lost 0 bases and J 7 bases, leaving 9 bases between the germline ends. The CDR3 sequence is 13 residues long. The CDR3 nucleotides read TGTGCCAGCAGTTTATCTCCGGGGGGTGGCTACACCTTC. It translates to CASSLSPGGGYTF.

The sample holds many counts of this clonotype. This sequence joins TRBV24-1 and TRBJ2-5, with 7 positions matching TRBD1. From germline, CDR1 is KGHDR and CDR2 SFDVKD. The CDR3 length is 15 residues. V trimming: 5 bases; J trimming: 5 bases; junction bases outside the gene matches: 10. CDR3: CATSARGRLTETQYF. As DNA, the CDR3 is TGTGCCACCAGTGCTAGGGGGCGCCTTACGGAGACCCAGTACTTC.

This clonotype has a count of ten or more. The chain couples TRBV27 to TRBJ2-3; D not resolved. Germline V CDR1 and CDR2: MNHEY, SMNVEV (reference sequence). The ends were cut back, 10 bases at V and 0 bases at J, with 14 bases in the middle. The CDR3 spans 14 residues. The CDR3 here is CATSSSTSTDTQYF. The DNA for the CDR3 is TGTGCCACCTCGAGTTCCACTAGCACAGATACGCAGTATTTT.

Only a few counts were recorded for this clonotype. The V and J genes are TRBV10-2 and TRBJ1-1; TRBD1 might be the D (5 bases). Trimming took 6 bases from V and 3 from J, leaving 11 bases between them. CDR3 length: 13 amino acids. In germline, CDR1 is WSHSY, CDR2 SAAADI. CDR3 protein: CASSWDRDTEAFF. CDR3 coding DNA: TGCGCCAGCAGCTGGGACCGAGACACTGAAGCTTTCTTT.

This clonotype was found many times. The chain uses TRBV7-8 and TRBJ2-1; D not resolved. Germline values: CDR1 SGHVS, CDR2 FQNEAQ. The ends were cut back, 0 bases at V and 8 bases at J, with 11 bases in the middle. The CDR3 length is 14 residues. The CDR3 nucleotides are TGTGCCAGCAGCTTAGCCATTGGCCGAGATGAGCAGTTCTTC. This encodes CASSLAIGRDEQFF. The entire variable domain, with the rest obtained from reference TRBV7-8 and TRBJ2-1, is as follows: GAGVSQSPRYKVAKRGQDVALRCDPISGHVSLFWYQQALGQGPEFLTYFQNEAQLDKSGLPSDRFFAERPEGSVSTLKIQRTQQEDSAVYLCASSLAIGRDEQFFGPGTRLTVL.

This clonotype was counted only a few times. This clone may be a read error of a much larger clone one base away. This chain connects TRBV4-2 to TRBJ1-3; 8 bases are a match to TRBD1. Germline V gene data show CDR1 as LGHNA and CDR2 as YNFKEQ. This CDR3 spans 15 amino acids. DNA of the CDR3: TGTGCCAGCAGCCAAGAGACAGGGGCTGGAAGCACCATATATTTT. Translation: CASSQETGAGSTIYF.

In regard to this clonotype: The junction does not match germline at one end; this may be a read error. The rearrangement joins TRBV7-8 to TRBJ2-3; no clear D gene. The J call is doubtful: the DNA matches TRBJ1-5 better. The CDR3 loop spans 14 amino acids. Germline assignment: CDR1 SGHVS and CDR2 FQNEAQ. CDR3 nucleotide sequence: TGCGCCAGCACCTTAGCGGGAGTCGGGGATACGCAGCATTTT. It specifies CASTLAGVGDTQHF.

This clonotype was observed many times. The chain combines TRBV28 with TRBJ2-1, with a possible D match to TRBD1 (5 bases). Trimming left V 6 bases short and J 0 bases short, with 12 bases between. Germline assignment: CDR1 MDHEN and CDR2 SYDVKM. This CDR3 has 15 residues. CDR3 nucleotides: TGTGCCAGCAGCAAACAGGTCTCCTCCTACAATGAGCAGTTCTTC. This codes for CASSKQVSSYNEQFF. Full variable domain (missing parts from reference TRBV28 and TRBJ2-1): DVKVTQSSRYLVKRTGEKVFLECVQDMDHENMFWYRQDPGLGLRLIYFSYDVKMKEKGDIPEGYSVSREKKERFSLILESASTNQTSMYLCASSKQVSSYNEQFFGPGTRLTVL.

The table lists this clonotype with many counts. This chain joins TRBV27 and TRBJ1-2; perhaps TRBD1 as D (5 bases). The CDR3 runs 14 residues. Trimming took 5 bases from V and 4 from J, leaving 14 bases between them. Germline V gives CDR1 MNHEY, CDR2 SMNVEV (reference sequence). Written as DNA, the CDR3 is TGTGCCAGCAGTAGGGTAAAGGGGCGCTATGGCTACACCTTC. Protein: CASSRVKGRYGYTF.